These T cell receptor beta chains were read from a single sample in a study of cytomegalovirus exposure and HLA in healthy donors. The repertoire was sequenced with immunoSEQ multiplex PCR; TCRdb's copy has only in-frame clones and lacks some. The table includes roughly 220,000 clones, about 93% detected once. Sequencing used PBMCs. These TCRs come from a woman aged 18-30 years in good health and CMV-seronegative. CDR3s include the opening cysteine and the closing phenylalanine or tryptophan. D genes are given only for firm matches. The size of a clone is reported for some rows only, either as once, few or many, or as a class for expanded clones.

CDR3 DNA | CDR3 protein | D gene | J gene | V gene | clone size
TGTGCCAGCAGTTTAGACAGGGTCTACGGAAACACCATATATTTT | CASSLDRVYGNTIYF | TRBD1 | TRBJ1-3 | TRBV6-6 | -
TGTGCCTGGAGACTAGCGGGTTCTTCCTACGAGCAGTACTTC | CAWRLAGSSYEQYF | TRBD2 | TRBJ2-7 | TRBV30 | -
TGTGCCAGCAGTTTCAGTCAGGGGGTGATCAATGAGCAGTTCTTC | CASSFSQGVINEQFF | TRBD1 | TRBJ2-1 | TRBV27 | -
TGTGCCAGCAGCTCTTCGGACAGAAACTATGGCTACACCTTC | CASSSSDRNYGYTF | - | TRBJ1-2 | TRBV11-2 | -
TGTGCCAGCAGCCAACCTAGGGGGGAGCTGTTTTTT | CASSQPRGELFF | - | TRBJ2-2 | TRBV7-9 | once
TGCGCCAGCAGTGAGTCACCAGGTTCCCCATCTGGCTACACCTTC | CASSESPGSPSGYTF | - | TRBJ1-2 | TRBV10-1 | -
TGTGCCAGCAGCCTCGGGACTTCCCTAGGCTACACCTTC | CASSLGTSLGYTF | - | TRBJ1-2 | TRBV7-2 | -
TGTGCCACATCCGAGGGGGCTGGCACAGATACGCAGTATTTT | CATSEGAGTDTQYF | TRBD1 | TRBJ2-3 | TRBV19 | -
TGTGCCAGCAGTCCTACAGGGGGGGATTACAATGAGCAGTTCTTC | CASSPTGGDYNEQFF | - | TRBJ2-1 | TRBV11-3 | -
TGTGCCAGCCTCAGGGAAAAACTGTTTTTT | CASLREKLFF | - | TRBJ1-4 | TRBV6-1 | once
TGTGCCAGCAGCTTGGGGGCGACAGGGGCCACCGCCGGTGATACGCAGTATTTT | CASSLGATGATAGDTQYF | TRBD1 | TRBJ2-3 | TRBV11-2 | -
TGTGCCAGCAGCTTAGTGGGGAGGGGAGATCAGCCCCAGCATTTT | CASSLVGRGDQPQHF | - | TRBJ1-5 | TRBV11-2 | -
TGTGCCAGCAGCCAAGGCGGCGTTTTTGGAAACACCATATATTTT | CASSQGGVFGNTIYF | - | TRBJ1-3 | TRBV14 | -
TGTGCCAGCAAGAGTCTATTTGCGAATCAGCCCCAGCATTTT | CASKSLFANQPQHF | - | TRBJ1-5 | TRBV6-1 | -
TGTGCCAGCAGCCCAGACAGGTTTAGCTATGGCTACACCTTC | CASSPDRFSYGYTF | - | TRBJ1-2 | TRBV6-5 | few
TGTGCCAGCAGTCCACGACAGGGCCCTCAAGAGACCCAGTACTTC | CASSPRQGPQETQYF | TRBD1 | TRBJ2-5 | TRBV28 | -
TGTGCCAGCAGCTTAGCGTCCGGACAGGGCGCCTACGAGCAGTACTTC | CASSLASGQGAYEQYF | TRBD1 | TRBJ2-7 | TRBV7-9 | -
TGTGCCAGCAGCGTAGGGGGCAGTTACGAGCAGTACTTC | CASSVGGSYEQYF | - | TRBJ2-7 | TRBV9 | once
TGTGCCAGCAGTGCATCCCTAGCGGGAGGCGGGGATACGCAGTATTTT | CASSASLAGGGDTQYF | TRBD2 | TRBJ2-3 | TRBV25-1 | -
TGCGCCAGCAGTGGAACTAGCGGGAGTCGTCCAGATACGCAGTATTTT | CASSGTSGSRPDTQYF | TRBD2 | TRBJ2-3 | TRBV10-1 | -
TGCGCCAGCAGCCTTGGACAGCCCTACAATGAGCAGTTCTTC | CASSLGQPYNEQFF | - | TRBJ2-1 | TRBV10-1 | -
TGTGCCAGCAGCCCAGGTTCGGGGGGTCGATCCGATGAAGCTTTCTTT | CASSPGSGGRSDEAFF | - | TRBJ1-1 | TRBV5-8 | -